The 2 T cell receptor beta chains presented below share a single source sample, sequenced in a study of CD8 T cells in ankylosing spondylitis. Study results and caveats: Made up of under ten highly homologous variants, a TCR beta motif appeared characteristic of ankylosing spondylitis blood.

TCRdb fed the 5' RACE reads into MiXCR, producing one record per CDR3 protein. The sample lists 650,000 to 800,000 distinct CDR3 sequences; roughly 19% were seen once. The antigens of these receptors remain unknown. The sequenced sample was blood, either unsorted or a sorted T cell fraction (not recorded which). These receptors all stem from a male donor with ankylosing spondylitis.

This clonotype was seen a few times. V usage is TRBV20-1 and J usage is TRBJ2-5; 7 nucleotides agree with TRBD2. This CDR3 comprises 16 residues. The ends lost 0 bases at V and 0 bases at J; junction bases unmatched: 7. CDR1 and CDR2 from the germline V gene are DFQATT and SNEGSKA (reference sequence). CDR3 DNA: TGCAGTGCTAGAGATCTAGCGGAGATTTACCAAGAGACCCAGTACTTC. Residues: CSARDLAEIYQETQYF.

The gene calls are TRBV4-3 and TRBJ2-5, with 8 bases matching TRBD1. The CDR3 is 17 residues long. The germline CDR1 and CDR2 sequences are LGHNA and YSLEER. With V trimmed by 1 base and J by 2 bases, 9 bases remained unmatched. The CDR3 region has the DNA TGCGCCAGCAGCCAAGCCCCCGGACAGGGAGAACAAGAGACCCAGTACTTC. Residues: CASSQAPGQGEQETQYF.